This T cell receptor beta chain was captured in a study of Graves' ophthalmopathy and Graves' hyperthyroidism listed by TCRdb under 2018. Looking at the study overall: Hyperthyroidism was considered stable if no progression to ophthalmopathy occurred within 18 months of follow-up. In total, 135 blood samples were TCR-sequenced: approximately 42 ophthalmopathy, roughly 77 hyperthyroidism and approximately 17 hyperthyroidism-to-ophthalmopathy patients. For independent validation, a separate cohort was made up of around 19 hyperthyroidism patients plus 17 patients who later progressed from hyperthyroidism to ophthalmopathy. In more than five hyperthyroidism patients, T-cell repertoires of thyroid tissue and blood were compared. Once sampling was done, hyperthyroidism patients were given methimazole at a starting dose of 30 mg daily, while ophthalmopathy patients were given high-dose intravenous methylprednisolone. To explore V-J signatures that distinguish ophthalmopathy from hyperthyroidism, a discovery set of about a hundred patients was enrolled, made up of 40 to 45 with ophthalmopathy and 57 with stable hyperthyroidism. TCR beta repertoire signatures were used to distinguish Graves' ophthalmopathy from Graves' hyperthyroidism and to predict progression to ophthalmopathy. Overall results and qualifications from the work: Most expanded thyroid clonotypes with a frequency above 0.001 also appeared in blood, which suggests that blood repertoires may reflect the immune response in the thyroid. Ophthalmopathy was separated from stable hyperthyroidism by the 13-signature model with 87.88% sensitivity and about 81% specificity in cross-validation and with 80%/75% in the test set. No statistical method was used to predetermine the sample size, and group allocation was not hidden from the investigators. In validation, the model predicted ophthalmopathy progression with about 64% sensitivity and roughly 78% specificity; approximately 12 predicted patients were CT-confirmed with GO in a median of 6.5 months.

For repertoire sequencing, the TCR beta CDR3 regions were amplified from RNA transcripts. A first-round RT-PCR used HTBI primers with the Qiagen OneStep RT-PCR kit, followed by a second-round multiplex PCR, size selection and purification. The libraries underwent paired-end sequencing with 100 bp reads on an Illumina HiSeq2000. Regarding the original processing steps: SOAPnuke was used to process the reads, removing any read that contained adapters or uncalled bases, had a mean Phred below 15, or lacked an exact match to the constant primer or identifier. High-quality paired reads were merged with COPE v1.2.5. Clonotypes were defined as unique nucleotide sequences and were aligned to IMGT TRB V, D and J references using MiTCR v1.1. The analysis was limited to V-J combinations with a frequency above 0.0001, which together covered 99.2% of repertoires. For each V-J combination, a TCR clonal expansion and chaos score was defined as F50 clonal expansion divided by the chaos observed in the TCRdist matrix. Welch's t-statistics and random forest were used to reduce features to 13 V-J combinations, which were fed into a naive Bayes classifier. The similarity between thyroid and blood repertoires was quantified using the Morisita-Horn index. The raw public data were reprocessed by TCRdb itself: fastp quality trimming at Q25, MiXCR clonotype calling, in-frame beta chains only. CDR3 protein sequences are deduplicated, and each keeps its most common genes and DNA. The V and J calls follow TCRdb's processing rather than the paper's. The sample data list about 550,000 distinct CDR3 sequences, and roughly 39% of these were observed just once. Around 4% of the sample lies in the top ten.

The junction carries 10 bases between V and J, which are trimmed by 0 bases and 3 bases respectively. From the cysteine through the phenylalanine, the CDR3 covers 15 amino acids. Just the 45-base CDR3 DNA is kept, in frame starting at base 1. The germline V gene yields SGHRS for CDR1 and YFSETQ for CDR2. This clonotype showed up many times. Its antigen remains unidentified. One base away there is no much larger clone; base qualities are not given. The hyperthyroidism patients were 18 to 65 years old and newly diagnosed, with a disease duration of less than 2 months. Patients with other autoimmune diseases, uncontrolled infections, pregnancy or lactation were excluded from the study. Diagnosis relied on clinical symptoms, serum thyroxine, TRAb, thyroid ultrasound and orbital computed tomography. Total RNA was extracted with Trizol reagent and quality-checked on an Agilent 2100 Bioanalyzer.

Recombination connected TRBV5-1 to TRBJ1-5; a tentative D match to TRBD1 spans 5 bases. The source of this sequence is an adult man with Graves' hyperthyroidism. Sequencing was carried out using peripheral blood or thyroid tissue (not recorded which). The CDR3 protein: CASSLGGDYNQPQHF. The DNA reads as follows: TGCGCCAGCAGCTTGGGGGGGGACTACAATCAGCCCCAGCATTTT. The full variable domain, completed from the reference TRBV5-1 and TRBJ1-5 proteins outside the CDR3, reads KAGVTQTPRYLIKTRGQQVTLSCSPISGHRSVSWYQQTPGQGLQFLFEYFSETQRNKGNFPGRFSGRQFSNSRSEMNVSTLELGDSALYLCASSLGGDYNQPQHFGDGTRLSIL.